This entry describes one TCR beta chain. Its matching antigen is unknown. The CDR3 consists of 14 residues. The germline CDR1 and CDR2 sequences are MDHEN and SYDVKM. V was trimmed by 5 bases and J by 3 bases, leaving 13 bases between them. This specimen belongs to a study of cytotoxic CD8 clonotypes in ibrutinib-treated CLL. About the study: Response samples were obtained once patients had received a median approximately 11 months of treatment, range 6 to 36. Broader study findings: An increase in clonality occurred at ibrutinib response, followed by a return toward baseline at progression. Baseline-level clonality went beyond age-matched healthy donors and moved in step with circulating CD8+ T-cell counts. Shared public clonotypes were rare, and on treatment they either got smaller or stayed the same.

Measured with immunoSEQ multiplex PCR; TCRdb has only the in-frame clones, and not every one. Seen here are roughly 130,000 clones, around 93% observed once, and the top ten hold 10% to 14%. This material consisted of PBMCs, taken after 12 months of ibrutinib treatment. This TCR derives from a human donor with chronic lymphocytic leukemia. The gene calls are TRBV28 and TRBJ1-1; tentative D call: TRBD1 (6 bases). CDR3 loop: CASSRTGWDTEAFF. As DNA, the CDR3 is TGTGCCAGCAGTCGTACAGGGTGGGACACTGAAGCTTTCTTT.